This entry lists 18 T cell receptor beta chains sequenced from one sample in a study of cytomegalovirus exposure and HLA in healthy donors. Sequencing was performed with immunoSEQ multiplex PCR; in TCRdb, only in-frame clones are kept and a portion is missing. The sample holds 110,000 or so clones, about 82% seen once. The sequenced sample was PBMCs. The receptors were gathered from a man younger than 35 in good health and CMV-seronegative.

The rearrangement uses TRBV30 and TRBJ2-5; D ambiguous. CDR1 GTSNPN and CDR2 SVGIG come from the germline V gene (reference sequence). The CDR3 length is 11 residues. With 4 bases removed from V and 5 bases from J, the gap between germline ends came to 8 bases. The CDR3 protein is CAWIRWETQYF. The CDR3 coding sequence is TGTGCCTGGATCAGGTGGGAGACCCAGTACTTC.

The chain is built from TRBV2 and TRBJ2-7; D is unresolved. With 2 bases removed from V and 0 bases from J, the gap between germline ends came to 8 bases. The CDR3 runs to 14 residues. CDR1 and CDR2 (germline): SNHLY, FYNNEI. CDR3 sequence reads: CASSEQRRSYEQYF. DNA of the CDR3: TGTGCCAGCAGTGAACAGCGCCGCTCCTACGAGCAGTACTTC.

V usage is TRBV15 and J usage is TRBJ2-7; 7 bases are a match to TRBD1. The germline CDR1 and CDR2 sequences are LNHNV and YYDKDF (reference sequence). CDR3 length: 14 amino acids. Unmatched junction bases numbered 5, after V lost 1 base and J lost 5 bases. This chain's CDR3 is CATSRAGTADEQYF. The DNA for the CDR3 is TGTGCCACCAGCAGAGCCGGGACAGCGGACGAGCAGTACTTC.

The chain's CDR3 is CASTPRGAGAHQETQYF. CDR3 sequence (DNA): TGTGCCAGCACCCCCAGGGGAGCGGGGGCCCACCAAGAGACCCAGTACTTC. The chain recombines TRBV5-4 with TRBJ2-5, with 8 positions matching TRBD2. The CDR3 covers 17 residues. Germline V gene lookup returns CDR1 SGHNT and CDR2 YYREEE (reference sequence). The J segment lost 0 bases and the V segment lost 6 bases, leaving 13 bases of the junction unmatched.

The chain combines TRBV11-2 with TRBJ2-1; 12 positions agree with TRBD2. This CDR3 has 16 residues. The germline V gene encodes CDR1 SGHAT and CDR2 FQNNGV. Trimming removed 2 bases from V and 3 bases from J; junction bases left unmatched: 2. The CDR3 loop is CASSLLAGGDYNEQFF. The CDR3 nucleotides read TGTGCCAGCAGCTTACTAGCGGGAGGGGACTACAATGAGCAGTTCTTC.

The V call is TRBV14, the J call TRBJ1-1, with D maybe TRBD1 (5 bases). This CDR3 contains 15 residues. V shed 2 bases and J shed 3 bases, with 13 bases lying between them. Looked up from germline, CDR1 is SGHDN and CDR2 is FVKESK. The CDR3: CASSQTGARDTEAFF. CDR3 coding DNA: TGTGCCAGCAGCCAAACAGGAGCCAGGGACACTGAAGCTTTCTTT.

The chain employs TRBV6-5 and TRBJ2-7, with D perhaps TRBD2 (6 bases). Germline values: CDR1 MNHEY, CDR2 SVGAGI. The CDR3 runs to 15 residues. Deletions cut 0 bases from V and 3 bases from J, with 12 bases between. CDR3: CASSYSAGLGYEQYF. In DNA form, the CDR3 reads TGTGCCAGCAGTTACTCGGCGGGGTTGGGCTACGAGCAGTACTTC.

This clone was picked up a small number of times. CDR3 nucleotide sequence: TGTGCCAGCAGCGTAGCCCCTTCCAATCTCGGTAGCTATGGCTACACCTTC. This translates into CASSVAPSNLGSYGYTF. The chain combines TRBV9 with TRBJ1-2; D is unclear. The germline V gene encodes CDR1 SGDLS and CDR2 YYNGEE. This CDR3 is 17 amino acids long. Trimming pared 0 bases from V and 4 bases from J, leaving 19 bases between.

J is TRBJ1-2 and V is TRBV5-3, with unresolved D. TRBV5-3 qualifies as an ORF whose function is uncertain. The CDR3 runs to 14 residues. V was clipped by 4 bases and J by 0 bases, with 10 bases between them. CDR3 nucleotides: TGTGCCAGAAGCCCGCCCGCGACTAACTATGGCTACACCTTC. Protein sequence: CARSPPATNYGYTF.

The chain joins TRBV5-4 to TRBJ1-2; tentatively, D is TRBD1 (5 bases). CDR1 is SGHNT, CDR2 YYREEE, per germline (reference sequence). Trimming cost V 3 bases and J 6 bases, with 21 bases left between them. The CDR3 is 16 residues long. The CDR3 loop reads CASSSPRGMGTDGYTF. In DNA, the CDR3 is TGTGCCAGCAGCTCCCCGCGGGGGATGGGAACGGATGGCTACACCTTC. Full variable domain (rest looked up from reference TRBV5-4 and TRBJ1-2): ETGVTQSPTHLIKTRGQQVTLRCSSQSGHNTVSWYQQALGQGPQFIFQYYREEENGRGNFPPRFSGLQFPNYSSELNVNALELDDSALYLCASSSPRGMGTDGYTFGSGTRLTVV.

A single count supports this clone. The rearrangement uses TRBV9 and TRBJ1-2; D call uncertain. The germline gives CDR1 SGDLS, CDR2 YYNGEE. This CDR3 contains 14 residues. V was shortened by 3 bases and J by 6 bases, with 15 bases between the two germline ends. The CDR3 nucleotides read TGTGCCAGCAGCGAGCCCCCACCCGGGGATGGCTACACCTTC. Protein product: CASSEPPPGDGYTF.

The chain combines TRBV5-4 with TRBJ1-1, with D tentatively TRBD1 (6 bases). CDR3 length: 16 amino acids. Germline lookup yields CDR1 SGHNT and CDR2 YYREEE (reference sequence). The V and J ends lost 6 bases and 5 bases respectively, with 23 bases between them. CDR3 in DNA: TGTGCCAGCACCACAAACCGTTGGGGGCGCGGTACTGAAGCTTTCTTT. Its protein is CASTTNRWGRGTEAFF.

The chain combines TRBV7-9 with TRBJ1-5, with D possibly being TRBD1 (6 bases). CDR3 length: 14 amino acids. Germline V gives CDR1 SEHNR, CDR2 FQNEAQ (reference sequence). V was clipped by 5 bases and J by 3 bases, with 11 bases between them. The CDR3, as DNA: TGTGCCAGCAGCCAGGGGACAATCAATCAGCCCCAGCATTTT. It encodes CASSQGTINQPQHF.

The chain couples TRBV19 to TRBJ2-7; 7 bases are shared with TRBD2. Trimming took 6 bases from V and 0 from J; bases not matched to a gene: 8. The CDR3 runs to 15 residues. Germline CDR1 reads LNHDA; CDR2 reads SQIVND (reference sequence). CDR3 region: CASRTLAEGSYEQYF. The CDR3 bases are TGTGCCAGTAGGACCCTAGCGGAAGGCTCCTACGAGCAGTACTTC.

The CDR3 coding sequence is TGTGCCAGCAGTTCGTCAGGACAGGGTTCTCGGCCCCAGCATTTT. This encodes CASSSSGQGSRPQHF. This sequence joins TRBV28 and TRBJ1-5; 8 bases fit TRBD1. This CDR3 has 15 amino acids. V shed 4 bases, J shed 9 bases, and the junction held 11 bases outside the gene matches. CDR1 is MDHEN, CDR2 SYDVKM, per germline.

This clone turned up a few times. The rearrangement links TRBV19 to TRBJ1-1; D remains unclear. V lost 6 bases and J lost 7, with 6 bases in between. Germline values: CDR1 LNHDA, CDR2 SQIVND (reference sequence). The CDR3 is made up of 10 amino acids. CDR3 bases: TGTGCCAGTAGCCCCCGTGAAGCTTTCTTT. It codes for CASSPREAFF.

The rearrangement joins TRBV9 to TRBJ2-7, with 10 bases matching TRBD1. There are 14 residues in the CDR3. V lost 3 bases, J lost 4 bases, and 4 bases stayed unmatched. Germline CDR1 is SGDLS and CDR2 is YYNGEE. The CDR3 DNA sequence: TGTGCCAGCAGCGCTGGACAGGGGGTATACGAGCAGTACTTC. It specifies CASSAGQGVYEQYF.

The chain uses TRBV19 and TRBJ2-1, with 10 bases identical to TRBD2. The CDR3 sequence is 18 residues long. V was pared by 3 bases and J by 7 bases, with 15 bases of the junction left unmatched. CDR1 and CDR2 from the germline V gene are LNHDA and SQIVND (reference sequence). CDR3 loop: CASSIFPPPSGRGNEQFF. As DNA, the CDR3 is TGTGCCAGTAGTATCTTCCCCCCGCCTAGCGGGAGAGGGAATGAGCAGTTCTTC.